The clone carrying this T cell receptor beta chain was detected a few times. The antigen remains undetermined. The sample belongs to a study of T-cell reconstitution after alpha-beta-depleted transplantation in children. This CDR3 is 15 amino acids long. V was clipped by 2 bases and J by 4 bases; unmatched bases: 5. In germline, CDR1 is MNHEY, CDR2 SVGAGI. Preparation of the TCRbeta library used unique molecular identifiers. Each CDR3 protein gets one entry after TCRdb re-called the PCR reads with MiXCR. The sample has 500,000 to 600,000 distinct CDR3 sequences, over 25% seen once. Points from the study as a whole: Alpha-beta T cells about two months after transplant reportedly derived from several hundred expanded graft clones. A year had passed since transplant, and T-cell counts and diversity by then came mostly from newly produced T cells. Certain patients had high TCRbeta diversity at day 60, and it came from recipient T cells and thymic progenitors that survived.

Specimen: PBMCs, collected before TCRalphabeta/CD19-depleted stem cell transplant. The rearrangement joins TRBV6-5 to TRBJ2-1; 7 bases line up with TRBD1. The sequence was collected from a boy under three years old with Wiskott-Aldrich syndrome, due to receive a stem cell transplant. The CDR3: CASSYPGQKYNEQFF. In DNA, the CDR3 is TGTGCCAGCAGTTACCCGGGACAGAAATACAATGAGCAGTTCTTC.